This TCR beta chain was sequenced for a study of circulating CD8 cells and anti-PD-1 response in melanoma. Across the whole study: Anti-PD-1 was first-line therapy for about 55% of the 13 patients. Study-wide findings and caveats: Some patients were treatment-naive; others were previously treated.

This clonotype is deemed large. Antigen: not known. The CDR3 spans 14 residues. Germline loops: CDR1 SGHTA, CDR2 FQGNSA. Trimming removed 6 bases at V and 2 bases at J, with 12 bases between. The QIAseq Immune Repertoire TCR panel built the libraries from roughly 15 ng of total RNA. Each CDR3 protein gets one entry after TCRdb re-called the reads with MiXCR. The sample has under 500 distinct CDR3 sequences, 10% seen once. Live CD3+CD8+TCRalphabeta+ cells were sorted into four subsets by PD-1 and/or TIGIT. The sample here was CD8+ T cells from PBMCs, taken at baseline or after one month of anti-PD-1 therapy (not recorded which). The receptor comes from a human donor with melanoma. V and J are TRBV7-2 and TRBJ2-3; D gene ambiguous. The CDR3 sequence is CASSHSRTTDTQYF. CDR3 sequence (DNA): TGTGCCAGCAGTCACTCCCGGACCACAGATACGCAGTATTTT. The complete variable domain, with remaining parts taken from reference TRBV7-2 and TRBJ2-3, reads GAGVSQSPSNKVTEKGKDVELRCDPISGHTALYWYRQSLGQGLEFLIYFQGNSAPDKSGLPSDRFSAERTGGSVSTLTIQRTQQEDSAVYLCASSHSRTTDTQYFGPGTRLTVL.